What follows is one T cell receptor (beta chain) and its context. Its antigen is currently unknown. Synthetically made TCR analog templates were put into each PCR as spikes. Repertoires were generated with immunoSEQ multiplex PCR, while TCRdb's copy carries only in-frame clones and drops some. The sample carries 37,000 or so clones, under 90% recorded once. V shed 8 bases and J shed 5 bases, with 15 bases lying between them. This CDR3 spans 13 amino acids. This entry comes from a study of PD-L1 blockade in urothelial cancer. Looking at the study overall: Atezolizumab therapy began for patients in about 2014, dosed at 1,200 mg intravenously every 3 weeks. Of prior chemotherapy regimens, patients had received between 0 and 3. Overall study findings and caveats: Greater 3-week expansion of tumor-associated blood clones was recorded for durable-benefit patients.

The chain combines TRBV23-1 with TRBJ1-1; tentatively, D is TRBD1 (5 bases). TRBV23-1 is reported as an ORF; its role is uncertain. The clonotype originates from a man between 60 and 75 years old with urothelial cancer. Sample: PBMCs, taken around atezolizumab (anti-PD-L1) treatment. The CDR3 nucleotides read TGCGCCAGCCTTCCAGGGTTTCGAACTGAAGCTTTCTTT. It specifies CASLPGFRTEAFF.